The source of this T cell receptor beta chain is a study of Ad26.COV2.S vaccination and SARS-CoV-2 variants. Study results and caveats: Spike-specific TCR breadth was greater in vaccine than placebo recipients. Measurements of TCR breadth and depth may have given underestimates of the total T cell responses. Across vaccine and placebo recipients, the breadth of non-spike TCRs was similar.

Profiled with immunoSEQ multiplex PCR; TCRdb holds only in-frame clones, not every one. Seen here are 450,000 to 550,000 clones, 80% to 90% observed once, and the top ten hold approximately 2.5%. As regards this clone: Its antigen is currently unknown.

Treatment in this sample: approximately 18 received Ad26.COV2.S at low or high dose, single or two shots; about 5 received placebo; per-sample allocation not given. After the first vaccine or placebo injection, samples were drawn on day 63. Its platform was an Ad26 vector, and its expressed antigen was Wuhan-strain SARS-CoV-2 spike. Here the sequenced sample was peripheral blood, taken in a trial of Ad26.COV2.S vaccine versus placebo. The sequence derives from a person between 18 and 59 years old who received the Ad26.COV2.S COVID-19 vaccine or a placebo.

The CDR3 is CASNYGTLEQYV. As DNA, the CDR3 is TGTGCCAGCAACTACGGGACTCTCGAGCAGTACGTC. The V call is TRBV21-1, the J call TRBJ2-7; the table's D call, TRBD2, has no DNA check behind it. TRBV21-1 is termed a pseudogene. The length of the CDR3 is 12 residues.